Shown below are 24 T cell receptor beta chains from a single sample sequenced in a study of T cells after yellow fever vaccination. TCRdb re-derived calls from the 5' RACE reads in MiXCR, one entry per CDR3 protein. The sample holds 150,000 to 200,000 distinct CDR3 sequences, roughly 8.8% seen once. Sequences were derived from CD8+ T cells sorted from PBMCs, sampled 45 days after the yellow fever booster vaccination. These receptors originate from a man between 18 and 29 years old who received the YFV17D yellow fever vaccine.

This chain joins TRBV20-1 and TRBJ2-7; possibly TRBD1 or TRBD2 for D (5 bases each). Germline V gene lookup returns CDR1 DFQATT and CDR2 SNEGSKA (reference sequence). V was trimmed by 2 bases and J by 4 bases, leaving 24 bases between them. The CDR3 runs 17 residues. The CDR3 DNA is TGCAGTGCTAGACCGGGGCGTTCCCTGGTCGCACTTTACGAGCAGTACTTC. Translating gives CSARPGRSLVALYEQYF.

In this sample, this clonotype turned up many times. The chain links TRBV7-9 to TRBJ1-4, with D tentatively TRBD1 (5 bases). This CDR3 region has 14 residues. The V end lost 2 bases, the J end lost 8 bases, and 12 bases lay between the germline ends. Germline V gene lookup returns CDR1 SEHNR and CDR2 FQNEAQ (reference sequence). Here the CDR3 reads CASSLQGTWEKLFF. CDR3 coding DNA: TGTGCCAGCAGCTTACAGGGCACTTGGGAAAAACTGTTTTTT.

This clonotype has a handful of counts. The CDR3 DNA is TGCGCCAGCAGCCATGGGGAGCGGGGGGGCAATGAGCAGTTCTTC. Protein sequence: CASSHGERGGNEQFF. The chain has TRBV4-1 and TRBJ2-1; 10 bases align to TRBD2. There are 15 residues in the CDR3. Unmatched junction bases numbered 5, after V lost 3 bases and J lost 6 bases. CDR1 is MGHRA and CDR2 is YSYEKL in the germline V gene.

This clonotype was seen a handful of times. The chain carries TRBV11-2 and TRBJ2-1; TRBD2 agrees at 7 bases. Germline CDR1 and CDR2: SGHAT and FQNNGV. The length of the CDR3 is 15 residues. J was trimmed by 3 bases and V by 5 bases; bases with no gene match: 7. The CDR3 DNA sequence: TGTGCCAGCAGCCTCACGCTAGCGGTCTACAATGAGCAGTTCTTC. The encoded protein is CASSLTLAVYNEQFF.

In its sample, this clonotype was seen a few times. This rearrangement joins TRBV7-9 to TRBJ2-7, with 11 bases fitting TRBD1. Germline V gene sequence: CDR1 SEHNR, CDR2 FQNEAQ (reference sequence). The CDR3 loop spans 14 amino acids. The V and J ends lost 1 base and 5 bases, in that order; junction bases with no gene match: 1. The CDR3 nucleotides read TGTGCCAGCAGCTTAGAGGACAGGGGGCACGAGCAGTACTTC. Translated, it gives CASSLEDRGHEQYF.

This rearrangement joins TRBV12-3 or TRBV12-4 to TRBJ2-5; perhaps TRBD2 as D (6 bases). The CDR3 contains 13 residues. Trimming left V 6 bases short and J 7 bases short, with 15 bases between. CDR3 protein: CASSLGPGGTQYF. The CDR3 region has the DNA TGTGCCAGCAGCCTCGGACCCGGGGGGACCCAGTACTTC.

CDR3 region: CASSSPERGGSSYEQYV. CDR3 nucleotide sequence: TGTGCCAGCAGCTCCCCGGAACGGGGGGGAAGCTCCTACGAGCAGTACGTC. The V call is TRBV7-2, the J call TRBJ2-7, with 8 bases matching TRBD2. This CDR3 has 17 residues. Germline values: CDR1 SGHTA, CDR2 FQGNSA. Germline trimming cut 4 bases from V and 0 bases from J; bases unmatched to any gene: 11.

This clonotype was counted a few times. This chain joins TRBV4-1 and TRBJ1-1; 7 nucleotides match TRBD1. The CDR3 runs to 15 residues. V was clipped by 7 bases and J by 5 bases; unmatched bases: 13. Germline V gene lookup returns CDR1 MGHRA and CDR2 YSYEKL. DNA of the CDR3: TGCGCCAGCACCCTACAGGGGCAAGGAGCAACTGAAGCTTTCTTT. It encodes CASTLQGQGATEAFF.

Many counts were recorded for this clonotype. The V and J genes are TRBV4-1 and TRBJ1-1; a possible D gene is TRBD1 (5 bases). The germline gives CDR1 MGHRA, CDR2 YSYEKL. V was trimmed by 3 bases and J by 2 bases, leaving 7 bases between them. This CDR3 spans 13 amino acids. The CDR3 DNA reads TGCGCCAGCAGCCACCAGGGAAACACTGAAGCTTTCTTT. This encodes CASSHQGNTEAFF.

This clonotype has a handful of counts. V gene TRBV4-1 combines with J gene TRBJ2-1; 8 nucleotides align to TRBD2. Losses at the gene ends were 0 bases for V and 4 bases for J; bases not matched to a gene: 5. CDR1 is MGHRA and CDR2 is YSYEKL in the germline V gene. CDR3 length: 16 residues. As DNA, the CDR3 is TGCGCCAGCAGCCAAGATCCCGGGGGGGCTTACAATGAGCAGTTCTTC. It is translated as CASSQDPGGAYNEQFF.

This clonotype appeared many times. The chain is built from TRBV18 and TRBJ2-4; possibly TRBD1 or TRBD2 for D (5 bases each). This CDR3 has 13 amino acids. Germline CDR1 reads KGHSH; CDR2 reads LQKENI. V was pared by 6 bases and J by 7 bases, with 13 bases between. The CDR3 DNA is TGTGCCAGCTCCCACCGGGACGGGAACATTCAGTACTTC. Its protein is CASSHRDGNIQYF.

This clonotype has only a few counts. Written as DNA, the CDR3 is TGCGCCAGCAGCCAAGGCCCTTCCGGGACAGGGTTCAACGAGCAGTACTTC. Amino acid sequence: CASSQGPSGTGFNEQYF. This sequence joins TRBV4-1 and TRBJ2-7; 9 bases are shared with TRBD1. V shed 1 base and J 5 bases; nucleotides not matched to a gene: 12. CDR3 length: 17 amino acids. Germline CDR1 and CDR2: MGHRA and YSYEKL.

This clonotype has just a few counts. This chain connects TRBV11-2 to TRBJ2-7; D unclear. CDR1 SGHAT and CDR2 FQNNGV come from the germline V gene. Trimming left V 5 bases short and J 6 bases short, with 8 bases between. This CDR3 contains 11 residues. The CDR3 sequence: CASSHQLEQYF. CDR3 nucleotides: TGTGCCAGCAGCCACCAGCTCGAGCAGTACTTC.

Written as DNA, the CDR3 is TGTGCCAGCAGCGAACAGGACAGGGCCTATGGCTACACCTTC. Translating it yields CASSEQDRAYGYTF. The V gene is TRBV7-9, the J gene TRBJ1-2; TRBD1 agrees at 8 bases. The CDR3 is made up of 14 amino acids. Germline CDR1 SEHNR, CDR2 FQNEAQ (reference sequence). V lost 5 bases to trimming and J lost 4 bases; unmatched junction nucleotides: 6. Complete variable domain (other parts from reference TRBV7-9 and TRBJ1-2): DTGVSQNPRHKITKRGQNVTFRCDPISEHNRLYWYRQTLGQGPEFLTYFQNEAQLEKSRLLSDRFSAERPKGSFSTLEIQRTEQGDSAMYLCASSEQDRAYGYTFGSGTRLTVV.

This sequence joins TRBV4-2 and TRBJ1-1; D gene ambiguous. This CDR3 region has 13 residues. V lost 3 bases and J 6 bases, leaving 11 bases between the germline ends. The germline V gene has CDR1 LGHNA and CDR2 YNFKEQ. CDR3 protein: CASSHGRTPEAFF. The DNA of the CDR3 is TGTGCCAGCAGCCATGGAAGAACCCCTGAAGCTTTCTTT.

This chain uses TRBV5-1 with TRBJ2-1; D is unresolved. The CDR3 is made up of 14 amino acids. Germline lookup yields CDR1 SGHRS and CDR2 YFSETQ. V dropped 2 bases and J dropped 5 bases, with 11 bases sitting between them. This CDR3 reads CASSFIGLNNEQFF. CDR3 in DNA: TGCGCCAGCAGCTTTATAGGCCTAAACAATGAGCAGTTCTTC.

V is TRBV20-1 and J is TRBJ1-2; D ambiguous. The germline gives CDR1 DFQATT, CDR2 SNEGSKA (reference sequence). V lost 2 bases, J lost 1 base, and 11 bases lay in between. This CDR3 has 14 residues. CDR3 sequence reads: CSARPPDGNYGYTF. Written as DNA, the CDR3 is TGCAGTGCTAGACCGCCGGACGGTAACTATGGCTACACCTTC.

The chain joins TRBV5-1 to TRBJ2-7; D not resolved. The CDR3 has 17 amino acids. Germline V gene data show CDR1 as SGHRS and CDR2 as YFSETQ. Trimming left V 4 bases short and J 1 base short, with 21 bases between. CDR3 in DNA: TGCGCCAGCAGCCCTGTCAGTCCCTATTGGCGTTCCTACGAGCAGTACTTC. This sequence encodes CASSPVSPYWRSYEQYF.

The chain has TRBV6-6 and TRBJ1-1; D is unresolved. The CDR3 loop spans 10 amino acids. Germline CDR1 and CDR2: MNHNY and SVGAGI (reference sequence). The V gene lost 8 bases and the J gene lost 6 bases, with 7 bases spanning the gap. CDR3 residues: CASGRPEAFF. Here the CDR3 DNA reads TGTGCCAGCGGACGCCCTGAAGCTTTCTTT.

The rearrangement uses TRBV27 and TRBJ2-1; TRBD2 matches at 8 bases. J gave up 5 bases and V 6 bases, and 9 bases lay outside the gene matches. Germline V gene data show CDR1 as MNHEY and CDR2 as SMNVEV (reference sequence). The CDR3 runs 15 residues. The CDR3 DNA follows: TGTGCCAGCAGACGTCCGGGGGGGCGTCACAATGAGCAGTTCTTC. It is translated as CASRRPGGRHNEQFF.

This clonotype has a count of ten or more. The genes are TRBV20-1 and TRBJ1-6; maybe TRBD1 (6 bases). The CDR3 loop spans 15 amino acids. CDR1 is DFQATT, CDR2 SNEGSKA, per germline (reference sequence). V was trimmed by 0 bases and J by 6 bases, leaving 12 bases between them. CDR3 region: CSARDPRGLNSPLHF. CDR3 bases: TGCAGTGCTAGAGACCCCAGGGGTCTTAATTCACCCCTCCACTTT.

This clonotype was found many times. The chain links TRBV7-3 to TRBJ2-3; D unclear. The CDR3 runs 14 residues. Trimming pared 2 bases from V and 1 base from J, leaving 7 bases between. Germline V lookup: CDR1 SGHTA, CDR2 FQGTGA. Here the CDR3 reads CASSLGYGTDTQYF. For the CDR3, the DNA is TGTGCCAGCAGCTTAGGGTATGGCACAGATACGCAGTATTTT.

This clonotype appeared a few times. The chain has TRBV7-2 and TRBJ2-7; possible D gene TRBD2, 7 bases. The CDR3 has 14 residues. V lost 1 base to trimming and J lost 6 bases, with 13 bases between them. The germline V gene has CDR1 SGHTA and CDR2 FQGNSA. The CDR3 DNA reads TGTGCCAGCAGCTTAGGGGGGGGCCTCGGCGAGCAGTACTTC. The encoded protein is CASSLGGGLGEQYF.

This clonotype has a handful of counts. V gene TRBV2 combines with J gene TRBJ1-1; no reliable D call. Germline CDR1 reads SNHLY; CDR2 reads FYNNEI. The CDR3 covers 17 residues. The V end lost 5 bases, the J end lost 0 bases, and 19 bases lay between the germline ends. In DNA, the CDR3 is TGTGCCAGCAGTAACTCGGGGTCCGCTAAATTGAACACTGAAGCTTTCTTT. This gives the protein CASSNSGSAKLNTEAFF.